The clone carrying this T cell receptor (beta chain) was picked up one time. Its antigen is as yet unknown. This CDR3 contains 15 residues. J gave up 8 bases and V 4 bases, and 6 bases lay outside the gene matches. In germline, CDR1 is SGHNT, CDR2 YYREEE (reference sequence). The data were taken from a study of T cell responses to AZD1222 COVID-19 vaccine. Study-wide points: Donors, mostly white British, included more females; clonal diversity was possibly underestimated. Recipients of two AZD1222 doses showed rising Spike-specific TCR breadth and depth. At baseline, just five to seven AZD1222 recipients tested seropositive.

Using immunoSEQ multiplex PCR, the repertoire was profiled, and TCRdb retains in-frame clones only, with some absent. The repertoire holds around 150,000 clones, 88% seen once, with about 3.3% in the top ten. The material was peripheral blood, obtained on day 0 of MenACWY control vaccination. The chain employs TRBV5-4 and TRBJ1-6; the match to TRBD1 covers 10 bases. The TCR comes from an adult in good health. The CDR3 coding sequence is TGTGCCAGCAGCCCTACGGGACAGGGGTATTCACCCCTCCACTTT. It yields the protein CASSPTGQGYSPLHF.